Reported below is one TCR beta chain. Its antigen remains unidentified. The data were taken from a study of cytomegalovirus exposure and HLA in healthy donors. Study at large: The approximately 130 validation repertoires and the 666 first-cohort repertoires shared a platform, a later analysis reported.

V shed 6 bases and J shed 3 bases, with 17 bases lying between them. The CDR3 totals 15 residues. Per the germline V gene, CDR1 is MNHNY and CDR2 is SVGAGI (reference sequence). TCRdb's copy holds only in-frame clones and misses some; the assay was immunoSEQ multiplex PCR. This sample carries 200,000 to 300,000 clones, approximately 83% of them seen once, and the ten largest clones take 1% to 1.5%. General study points: The study designated 150 or so TCR beta chains cytomegalovirus-associated. A later analysis found first-cohort TCR clusters tended to co-occur in the approximately 110 validation repertoires.

The sequence was obtained from a woman aged 25-40 years in good health and CMV-seropositive. The chain combines TRBV6-6 with TRBJ1-1; D is unresolved. Sequenced material: PBMCs. CDR3 sequence (DNA): TGTGCCAGCAGCCCGACTCTCTCGAGGGACACTGAAGCTTTCTTT. Encoded protein: CASSPTLSRDTEAFF.